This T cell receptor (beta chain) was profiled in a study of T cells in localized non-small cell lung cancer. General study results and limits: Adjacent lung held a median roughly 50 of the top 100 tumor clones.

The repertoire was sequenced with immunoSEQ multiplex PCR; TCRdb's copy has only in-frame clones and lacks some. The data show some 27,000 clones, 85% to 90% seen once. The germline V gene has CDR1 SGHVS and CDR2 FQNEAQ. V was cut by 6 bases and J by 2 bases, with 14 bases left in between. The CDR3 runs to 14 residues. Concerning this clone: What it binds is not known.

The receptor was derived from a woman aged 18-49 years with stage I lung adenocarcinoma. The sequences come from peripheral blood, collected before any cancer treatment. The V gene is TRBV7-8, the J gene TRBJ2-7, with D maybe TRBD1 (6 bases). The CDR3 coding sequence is TGTGCCAGCAGTAGCCGGGACATAACCTACGAGCAGTACTTC. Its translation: CASSSRDITYEQYF.